A selection of T cell receptor beta chains follows, all from one sample in a study of blood T cell repertoires in COVID-19. Generated by immunoSEQ multiplex PCR, the TCRdb table keeps only in-frame clones and is missing some. The table records about 220,000 clones, 80% of them present only once. The specimen sequenced was peripheral blood. These receptors were obtained from a human donor in a cohort sampled during active COVID-19. The CDR3 runs from the conserved cysteine through the conserved F or W. D genes are given only for firm matches.

j_call v_call d_call cdr3_aa
TRBJ1-2 TRBV5-4 TRBD1 CASSLVGGRGYTF
TRBJ2-7 TRBV3-1/TRBV3-2 TRBD1 CASRPGTASYEQYF
TRBJ2-3 TRBV10-3 TRBD2 CASDLAGGTTQYF
TRBJ2-7 TRBV3-1/TRBV3-2 - CASSRAGSLYEQYF
TRBJ2-7 TRBV28 TRBD2 CASSFAFTSGVGYEQYF
TRBJ2-7 TRBV14 TRBD2 CASSQISGGDEQYF
TRBJ2-3 TRBV19 - CASSPQRNTQYF
TRBJ2-5 TRBV3-1/TRBV3-2 - CASSQSGLEETQYF
TRBJ1-2 TRBV24-1 TRBD1 CATSGAGGYGYTF
TRBJ2-2 TRBV7-9 TRBD1 CASSRDRGATGELFF
TRBJ2-1 TRBV10-2 TRBD2 CASSETGTTFPLGYNEQFF
TRBJ2-6 TRBV28 TRBD1 CASSPRQGWETGANVLTF
TRBJ1-5 TRBV2 - CASTPGVAQPQHF
TRBJ2-2 TRBV5-1 - CASSSLNTGELFF
TRBJ2-7 TRBV27 - CASSLYGEGEQYF
TRBJ2-2 TRBV19 - CASSNPGTGELFF